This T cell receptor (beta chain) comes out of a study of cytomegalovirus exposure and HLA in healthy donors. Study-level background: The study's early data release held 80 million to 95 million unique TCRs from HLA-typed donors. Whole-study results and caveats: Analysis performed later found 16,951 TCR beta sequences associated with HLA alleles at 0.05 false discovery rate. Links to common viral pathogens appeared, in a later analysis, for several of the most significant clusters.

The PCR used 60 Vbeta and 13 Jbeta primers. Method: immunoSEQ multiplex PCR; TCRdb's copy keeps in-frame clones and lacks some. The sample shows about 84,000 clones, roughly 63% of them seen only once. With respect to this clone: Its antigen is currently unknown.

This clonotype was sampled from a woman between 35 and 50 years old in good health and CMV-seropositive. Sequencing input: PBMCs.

The CDR3 DNA reads TGCGCCAGCAGCACAGGGTTGAGCGGGGAGCTGTTTTTT. Its translation is CASSTGLSGELFF. The V call is TRBV10-1, the J call TRBJ2-2; D might be TRBD1 (6 bases). There are 13 residues in the CDR3. Per the germline V gene, CDR1 is WNHNN and CDR2 is SYGVQD (reference sequence). Deletions cut 6 bases from V and 7 bases from J, with 12 bases between.